This T cell receptor (beta chain) was identified in a study of blood T cells in healthy people across ages (dated by TCRdb to the mid-2010s). Some background on the complete study: In model experiments, template switching captured about one uniquely barcoded TCR beta cDNA molecule for every two T cells. Age-related changes in TCR beta repertoire diversity were measured in the study by deep sequencing normalized with unique cDNA molecular identifiers. Donors were grouped into four age groups: young (average roughly 17 years), middle-aged (about 38), aged (around 60) and long-lived (approximately 81). To avoid experimental bias, donors of different ages were randomly spread across the sequencing lanes. Two additional independent replicas of 1 million unique cDNA reads from the same blood draw were analyzed for two donors (one aged 18 to 30 and one aged 80 or older).

The library was prepared using 5' RACE. The instrument was an Illumina HiSeq 2500. A second roughly 6 to 11 cycle PCR used a sample-barcoded 5' primer and a J-beta primer mix. Each TCR beta cDNA molecule received a unique molecular identifier from a template-switch 5' adaptor carrying 12 random nucleotides. Each sample yielded at least 2.5 million CDR3-containing paired-end reads. First-strand cDNA was synthesized from all RNA with the Mint cDNA synthesis kit, primed by a TRBC-specific oligonucleotide. Following uracil-DNA glycosylase treatment, all cDNA underwent a first 18-cycle PCR with the universal primers M1SS and BC2_uni_R. Processing in the source paper ran as follows. For normalization, 1 million high-quality reads, each with a distinct molecular identifier, were randomly selected from each sample. Reads with shared molecular identifiers were discarded instead of being binned into consensus sequences. MiTCR, set to a Q25 quality threshold and the strictest error-elimination algorithm, was used for CDR3 identification, clonotype clustering and error correction. Lower-bound total TCR beta diversity was estimated with a nonparametric unseen species model using Euler transformation. TCRdb reran the public reads through fastp at Q25 and MiXCR, keeping productive beta chains. Rows matching on CDR3 protein sequence are summarized as one entry with the most common DNA and genes. Here the V and J calls rest on TCRdb's processing, not on the authors' analysis. Here the sample has 600,000 or so distinct CDR3 sequences; 47% occur a single time. The biggest ten clones account for roughly 24% of the sample.

For this clonotype: This receptor's antigen is unknown. Base qualities were left out, and no much larger clone turns up one base away.

Systemically healthy Caucasian individuals from Russia, 35 to 50 in total and aged about 6 to 100 years, were included as donors. Each donor gave 8 to 10 milliliters of peripheral blood, collected into EDTA-treated Vacutainer tubes. Ficoll-Paque density-gradient centrifugation was used to isolate PBMCs, with at least 7 million obtained per sample. Trizol reagent was used to extract total RNA from the PBMCs, yielding at least 5 micrograms per sample. Naive CD45RAhigh/CD27high T cell percentages were measured by flow cytometry on a PBMC aliquot from every donor. What the research found in general, with its limitations: The long-lived group showed more naive CD4+ T cells, fewer expanded clones and increased TCR diversity than the aged group, suggesting age selection. Total diversity estimates from one million sequenced T cells were considered lower bounds and underestimates. The percentage of naive T cells measured by flow cytometry correlated strongly with observed TCR beta diversity. Because donor CMV infection status was unknown, age-related changes in expanded clonotypes were potentially confounded. Observed TCR beta diversity per million T cells fell roughly linearly with age, and a significant reduction was already apparent by age around 40. Bulk unsorted PBMC profiling prevented conclusive comparison of naive and antigen-experienced compartments.

Including cysteine and phenylalanine, the CDR3 has 14 amino acids. Left in the record is the CDR3 DNA by itself, 42 bases read in frame from the first base. V is trimmed back by 0 bases and J by 11 bases, and the junction contains 7 bases that no gene match accounts for. From a lookup of the germline V gene (reference sequence), CDR1 and CDR2 are DFQATT and SNEGSKA. Input material: blood. The sequence links TRBV20-1 to TRBJ1-6; TRBD1 aligns with 7 central bases. The sequence derives from a man at least 80 years old in good health. The CDR3 sequence is CSARDDRDAAPLHF. The base sequence is TGCAGTGCTAGAGACGACAGGGACGCGGCACCCCTCCACTTT.